This T cell receptor beta chain was profiled in a study of T cell changes during pregnancy in multiple sclerosis. Method: immunoSEQ multiplex PCR; TCRdb's copy keeps in-frame clones and lacks some. The repertoire holds about 36,000 clones, with roughly 93% as singletons. The origin of this receptor is a female donor with multiple sclerosis, enrolled in a pregnancy study. The source was CD4+ T cells from peripheral blood mononuclear cells, collected in the first trimester of pregnancy.

The CDR3 DNA reads as TGCGCCAGCAGCTTGATTAGCGGGAGTATCTCCTACAATGAGCAGTTCTTC. Encoded protein: CASSLISGSISYNEQFF. This chain links TRBV5-1 with TRBJ2-1, with 9 bases that match TRBD2. The V gene's germline CDR1 is SGHRS and CDR2 YFSETQ. The V gene end was trimmed by 1 base and the J gene end by 0 bases; junction bases not matched to a gene: 5. The CDR3 loop spans 17 amino acids.